Listed here are 26 T cell receptor beta chains from one sample, sequenced in a study of T-cell memory formation after mild COVID-19. TCRdb reprocessed the 5' RACE reads via MiXCR and lists one record per CDR3 protein. This table holds 190,000 or so distinct CDR3 sequences, about a fifth found once. Sequenced input: PBMCs or a T cell subset sorted from them (not recorded which). The receptor set was obtained from an adult woman who had mild COVID-19 (a few samples of this study predate the infection). Cell type and time point are not known.

The chain carries TRBV7-9 and TRBJ2-2; D is ambiguous. In germline, CDR1 is SEHNR, CDR2 FQNEAQ (reference sequence). CDR3 size: 11 residues. The ends were cut back, 2 bases at V and 7 bases at J, with 2 bases in the middle. CDR3 residues: CASSLHGELFF. As DNA, the CDR3 is TGTGCCAGCAGCTTACACGGGGAGCTGTTTTTT.

The sample holds a few counts of this clonotype. CDR3 nucleotide sequence: TGTGCCACCTCAATCGCCACTCACGGGGAGCTGTTTTTT. The encoded protein is CATSIATHGELFF. V is TRBV24-1 and J is TRBJ2-2, with D uncertain. Trimming took off 9 bases at V and 7 bases at J, with 14 bases between the two ends. The germline CDR1 and CDR2 sequences are KGHDR and SFDVKD. The CDR3 runs 13 residues.

This clonotype was seen a few times. The chain combines TRBV7-9 with TRBJ1-2; TRBD1 is a possible D gene (6 bases). CDR3 size: 14 residues. V lost 5 bases, J lost 6 bases, and 16 bases lay in between. In germline, CDR1 is SEHNR, CDR2 FQNEAQ (reference sequence). CDR3 protein: CASSQTTGIDGYTF. The CDR3 DNA sequence: TGTGCCAGCAGCCAAACCACAGGGATCGATGGCTACACCTTC.

The gene calls are TRBV7-6 and TRBJ2-5; no clear D gene. V lost 0 bases and J lost 3, with 17 bases in between. Germline assignment: CDR1 SGHVS and CDR2 FNYEAQ. This CDR3 has 17 residues. CDR3 region: CASSLARGGQYEETQYF. The CDR3, as DNA: TGTGCCAGCAGCTTAGCGCGTGGTGGTCAGTACGAAGAGACCCAGTACTTC.

The chain employs TRBV7-9 and TRBJ2-1; the D gene could be TRBD1 or TRBD2 (6 bases each). The CDR3 length is 14 residues. V dropped 4 bases and J dropped 8 bases, with 15 bases sitting between them. Looked up from germline, CDR1 is SEHNR and CDR2 is FQNEAQ (reference sequence). The CDR3 DNA is TGTGCCAGCAGCTCAGGTGTGGGGGGCGATGAGCAGTTCTTC. Residues: CASSSGVGGDEQFF.

The rearrangement links TRBV5-5 to TRBJ2-7, with 13 positions matching TRBD2. V was clipped by 3 bases and J by 5 bases; unmatched bases: 2. Germline-derived CDR1 and CDR2 are SGHKS and YYEKEE (reference sequence). CDR3 length: 14 amino acids. The CDR3 loop is CASSWTSGSHEQYF. CDR3 nucleotide sequence: TGTGCCAGCAGCTGGACTAGCGGGAGCCACGAGCAGTACTTC.

The chain carries TRBV7-6 and TRBJ2-1; no clear D gene. The V end was cut by 8 bases, the J end by 8 bases, with 13 bases between. The CDR3 covers 12 residues. The germline gives CDR1 SGHVS, CDR2 FNYEAQ. Here the CDR3 reads CASRPFVDEQFF. CDR3 DNA: TGTGCCAGCCGCCCCTTCGTCGATGAGCAGTTCTTC.

The chain is built from TRBV6-1 and TRBJ2-5; D remains unclear. CDR3 length: 14 amino acids. CDR1 is MNHNS and CDR2 is SASEGT in the germline V gene. V was shortened by 6 bases and J by 5 bases, with 16 bases between the two germline ends. CDR3 protein: CASSPPTELETQYF. The CDR3 DNA follows: TGTGCCAGCAGCCCCCCCACAGAGCTGGAGACCCAGTACTTC.

The chain joins TRBV30 to TRBJ2-7; TRBD2 might be the D (5 bases). CDR1 and CDR2 (germline): GTSNPN, SVGIG (reference sequence). V lost 0 bases to trimming and J lost 6 bases, with 9 bases between them. This CDR3 spans 12 amino acids. CDR3 sequence reads: CAWSVGSLEQYF. The CDR3 DNA follows: TGTGCCTGGAGTGTAGGGAGTCTCGAGCAGTACTTC.

The chain employs TRBV12-5 and TRBJ1-1, with D possibly TRBD1 on 5 matching bases. The CDR3 length is 17 residues. V was pared by 0 bases and J by 4 bases, with 18 bases between. Germline CDR1 reads LGHNT; CDR2 reads FRNRAP. The CDR3 protein is CASGLVGPSGEGTEAFF. CDR3 coding DNA: TGTGCTAGTGGTTTGGTGGGGCCGAGCGGTGAGGGCACTGAAGCTTTCTTT.

This clonotype showed up just a few times. The chain combines TRBV15 with TRBJ2-7, with 9 bases matching TRBD1. Germline values: CDR1 LNHNV, CDR2 YYDKDF (reference sequence). This CDR3 is 16 amino acids long. J gave up 5 bases and V 3 bases, and 11 bases lay outside the gene matches. The CDR3 here is CATSRGIGTGSDEQYF. The CDR3 coding sequence is TGTGCCACCAGCAGGGGAATTGGGACAGGGAGCGACGAGCAGTACTTC.

This clonotype appeared many times. The gene calls are TRBV3-1 and TRBJ2-1; 13 positions agree with TRBD2. Unmatched junction bases numbered 7, after V lost 3 bases and J lost 5 bases. Looked up from germline, CDR1 is LGHDT and CDR2 is YNNKEL (reference sequence). This CDR3 contains 17 residues. The CDR3 protein is CASSHPGLAGPNNEQFF. CDR3 DNA: TGTGCCAGCAGCCACCCGGGACTAGCGGGACCGAACAATGAGCAGTTCTTC.

The chain has TRBV7-8 and TRBJ2-3; D not certain. The CDR3 covers 13 residues. Germline values: CDR1 SGHVS, CDR2 FQNEAQ. V lost 7 bases to trimming and J lost 2 bases, with 10 bases between them. The CDR3 here is CASMDGVTDTQYF. In DNA, the CDR3 is TGTGCCAGCATGGACGGAGTCACAGATACGCAGTATTTT.

The chain has TRBV27 and TRBJ1-5; D gene uncertain. V dropped 8 bases and J dropped 2 bases, with 16 bases sitting between them. The CDR3 loop spans 15 amino acids. Germline loops: CDR1 MNHEY, CDR2 SMNVEV (reference sequence). The CDR3 sequence: CASRRVSRGNQPQHF. In DNA, the CDR3 is TGTGCCAGCCGTAGAGTCTCCCGGGGCAATCAGCCCCAGCATTTT.

This clonotype has a handful of counts. The rearrangement uses TRBV5-6 and TRBJ1-1; D not certain. This CDR3 is built from 13 residues. V was clipped by 5 bases and J by 1 base, with 9 bases between them. The germline CDR1 and CDR2 sequences are SGHDT and YYEEEE. The CDR3 sequence: CASRPVGNTEAFF. CDR3 in DNA: TGTGCCAGCAGACCTGTGGGGAACACTGAAGCTTTCTTT.

Comments on this clonotype: A much larger clone lies a single base off, so this may be a read error. V usage is TRBV7-9 and J usage is TRBJ2-3, with D perhaps matching TRBD1 (5 bases). V was trimmed by 1 base and J by 1 base, leaving 6 bases between them. This CDR3 region has 14 residues. Looked up from germline, CDR1 is SEHNR and CDR2 is FQNEAQ (reference sequence). The CDR3 protein is CASSLVRGTDTQYF. The CDR3, as DNA: TGTGCCAGCAGCTTAGTCAGGGGCACAGATACGCAGTATTTT.

This chain connects TRBV19 to TRBJ1-5; no firm D call. Germline-derived CDR1 and CDR2 are LNHDA and SQIVND (reference sequence). The CDR3 consists of 15 residues. The V end lost 2 bases, the J end lost 0 bases, and 8 bases lay between the germline ends. CDR3 nucleotide sequence: TGTGCCAGTAGTATACACGGAGATAGCAATCAGCCCCAGCATTTT. Translating it yields CASSIHGDSNQPQHF.

In this sample, this clonotype turned up a few times. The rearrangement uses TRBV12-3 or TRBV12-4 and TRBJ2-1; 13 positions agree with TRBD2. The junction had 2 bases not matched to a gene; V was cut back by 5 bases and J by 1 base. This CDR3 has 16 residues. The CDR3 loop is CASSTTSGGSYNEQFF. CDR3 nucleotide sequence: TGTGCCAGCAGTACGACTAGCGGGGGGTCCTACAATGAGCAGTTCTTC.

This clonotype has only a few counts. The rearrangement links TRBV6-1 to TRBJ1-3; D is uncertain. CDR3 length equals 16 residues. The V end lost 2 bases, the J end lost 5 bases, and 16 bases lay between the germline ends. Germline assignment: CDR1 MNHNS and CDR2 SASEGT. The chain's CDR3 is CASSELEPGSRNTIYF. CDR3 DNA sequence: TGTGCCAGCAGTGAACTCGAACCGGGCAGCAGAAACACCATATATTTT.

This clonotype was recorded a few times. V is TRBV4-3 and J is TRBJ2-1; D uncertain. The germline V and J ends were trimmed by 1 base and 6 bases, with 10 bases remaining between them. This CDR3 region has 14 residues. The germline CDR1 and CDR2 sequences are LGHNA and YSLEER. CDR3 amino acids: CASSQAGSSNEQFF. The CDR3 DNA reads TGCGCCAGCAGCCAAGCCGGTAGCAGCAATGAGCAGTTCTTC.

The sample holds a few counts of this clonotype. The chain joins TRBV20-1 to TRBJ2-5; TRBD2 agrees at 10 bases. V gave up 0 bases and J gave up 5 bases; unmatched junction bases: 9. The length of the CDR3 is 16 residues. Germline assignment: CDR1 DFQATT and CDR2 SNEGSKA (reference sequence). The CDR3 bases are TGCAGTGCTAGAGATCAAGCGGGGGGGCCCGAGGAGACCCAGTACTTC. Translating it yields CSARDQAGGPEETQYF.

CDR3 sequence: CASSFTGVKEKLFF. CDR3 in DNA: TGTGCCAGCAGTTTCACAGGGGTGAAGGAAAAACTGTTTTTT. The gene calls are TRBV6-5 and TRBJ1-4; 7 nucleotides line up with TRBD1. V gave up 4 bases and J gave up 8 bases; unmatched junction bases: 7. The CDR3 loop spans 14 amino acids. Germline-derived CDR1 and CDR2 are MNHEY and SVGAGI.

The DNA for the CDR3 is TGTGCCACCAGTCAGGGGAAGGTGAGCGAGCAGTACTTC. Translated, it gives CATSQGKVSEQYF. V is TRBV24-1 and J is TRBJ2-7, with D possibly being TRBD1 (6 bases). V lost 6 bases and J 6 bases, leaving 14 bases between the germline ends. CDR3 length: 13 residues. Germline CDR1 reads KGHDR; CDR2 reads SFDVKD.

J is TRBJ1-1 and V is TRBV12-3 or TRBV12-4; TRBD1 agrees at 9 bases. J lost 5 bases, V lost 7 bases, and 8 bases had no gene match. This CDR3 spans 14 amino acids. The CDR3 reads CASIQQGARTEAFF. For the CDR3, the DNA is TGTGCCAGCATTCAACAGGGGGCGCGAACTGAAGCTTTCTTT.

The chain employs TRBV7-9 and TRBJ1-5, with 9 bases lining up with TRBD1. This CDR3 comprises 15 residues. V lost 6 bases and J lost 0; bases outside the gene matches: 3. Looked up from germline, CDR1 is SEHNR and CDR2 is FQNEAQ (reference sequence). The CDR3: CASSWDRDSNQPQHF. DNA for the CDR3: TGTGCCAGCAGTTGGGACAGGGATAGCAATCAGCCCCAGCATTTT.

The chain employs TRBV6-2 or TRBV6-3 and TRBJ1-5, with 8 positions matching TRBD1. Losses at the gene ends were 4 bases for V and 6 bases for J; bases not matched to a gene: 2. CDR3 length: 13 amino acids. Looked up from germline, CDR1 is MNHEY and CDR2 is SVGEGT. DNA for the CDR3: TGTGCCAGCAGTTGGACAGGGAGTCAGCCCCAGCATTTT. Residues: CASSWTGSQPQHF.